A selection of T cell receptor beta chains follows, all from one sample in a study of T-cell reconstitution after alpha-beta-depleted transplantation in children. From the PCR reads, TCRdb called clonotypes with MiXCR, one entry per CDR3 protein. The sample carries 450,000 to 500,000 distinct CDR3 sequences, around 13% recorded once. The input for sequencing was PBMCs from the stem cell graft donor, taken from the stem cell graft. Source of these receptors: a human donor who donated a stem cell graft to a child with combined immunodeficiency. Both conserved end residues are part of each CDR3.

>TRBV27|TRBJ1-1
CASSLSGALNTEAFF
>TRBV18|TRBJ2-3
CASSSGMLAGGPRTDTQYF
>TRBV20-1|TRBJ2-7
CSALRRQVNSYEQYF
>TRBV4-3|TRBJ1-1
CASSQEGLVGTEAFF
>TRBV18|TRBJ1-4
CASSSAASTNEKLFF
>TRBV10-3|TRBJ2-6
CAISDYDKYSGANVLTF
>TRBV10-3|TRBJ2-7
CAVSGAGYEQYF
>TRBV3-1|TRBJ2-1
CASSPGQGMNEQFF
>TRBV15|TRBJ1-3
CATSRAQGATGNTIYF
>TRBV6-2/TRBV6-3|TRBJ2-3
CASSYSLAGEADTQYF
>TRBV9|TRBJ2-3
CASSAPPGADTQYF